Below, 22 T cell receptor beta chains from the same sample are listed, as sequenced in a study of CD8 T cells in Susac syndrome. With random hexamers, 0.5 to 1 ug RNA was reverse transcribed. MiXCR was run by TCRdb on the immunoSEQ multiplex PCR reads, yielding one entry per CDR3 protein. The top ten clones hold more than 0.075% of a sample with approximately 150,000 distinct CDR3 sequences, around 95% of them seen once. The sequenced sample was CD4+ T cells from PBMCs. These receptors came from a human donor with Susac syndrome.

This rearrangement joins TRBV10-1 to TRBJ2-5; tentatively, D is TRBD2 (6 bases). The germline gives CDR1 WNHNN, CDR2 SYGVQD (reference sequence). CDR3 length: 13 residues. V lost 6 bases and J 2 bases, leaving 10 bases between the germline ends. CDR3 sequence (DNA): TGCGCCAGCAGCGCGGGACTTCAAGAGACCCAGTACTTC. Its translation is CASSAGLQETQYF.

The chain combines TRBV28 with TRBJ1-1, with a tentative D call TRBD1 (5 bases). This CDR3 is built from 13 residues. V lost 1 base and J 6 bases, leaving 9 bases between the germline ends. Germline CDR1 MDHEN, CDR2 SYDVKM. The CDR3 here is CASSLLTDSEAFF. CDR3 in DNA: TGTGCCAGCAGTTTATTGACAGATTCTGAAGCTTTCTTT.

The V and J genes are TRBV18 and TRBJ2-7; D call uncertain. Between the trimmed V and J ends, which lost 4 bases and 5 bases, there was a span of 15 bases. CDR1 is KGHSH and CDR2 is LQKENI in the germline V gene. The CDR3 totals 14 residues. CDR3 DNA sequence: TGTGCCAGCTCACTCCAGGTCGGCAGCGACGAGCAGTACTTC. Its protein product is CASSLQVGSDEQYF.

This chain joins TRBV9 and TRBJ2-1, with D perhaps TRBD1 or TRBD2 (5 bases each). CDR3 length: 13 residues. Trimming removed 5 bases at V and 4 bases at J, with 10 bases between. Germline CDR1 reads SGDLS; CDR2 reads YYNGEE. CDR3 protein: CASRGPQYNEQFF. DNA for the CDR3: TGTGCCAGCAGGGGACCGCAATACAATGAGCAGTTCTTC.

The rearrangement uses TRBV20-1 and TRBJ2-7; 8 nucleotides match TRBD1. Trimming took 1 base from V and 3 from J; bases not matched to a gene: 8. There are 15 residues in the CDR3. The germline V gene has CDR1 DFQATT and CDR2 SNEGSKA (reference sequence). CDR3 sequence reads: CSARVPGTGVYEQYF. The CDR3 coding sequence is TGCAGTGCTAGAGTCCCCGGGACAGGAGTCTACGAGCAGTACTTC.

This chain joins TRBV12-3 or TRBV12-4 and TRBJ2-2; the match to TRBD1 covers 8 bases. V shed 5 bases, J shed 5 bases, and the junction held 4 bases outside the gene matches. The CDR3 spans 14 residues. Here the CDR3 DNA reads TGTGCCAGCAGTCAGGGGGCGCGGACCGGGGAGCTGTTTTTT. Encoded protein: CASSQGARTGELFF.

A few counts support this clonotype. The chain couples TRBV24-1 to TRBJ2-5; D is uncertain. Germline assignment: CDR1 KGHDR and CDR2 SFDVKD. Trimming took off 4 bases at V and 5 bases at J, with 13 bases between the two ends. The CDR3 runs to 14 residues. DNA for the CDR3: TGTGCCACCAGTGAAAGGAGTCCCCAGGAGACCCAGTACTTC. Translated, it gives CATSERSPQETQYF.

The count of this clonotype is one. V usage is TRBV7-9 and J usage is TRBJ2-1; 7 nucleotides align to TRBD1. The germline V gene has CDR1 SEHNR and CDR2 FQNEAQ (reference sequence). The CDR3 is 15 amino acids. With V trimmed by 5 bases and J by 0 bases, 4 bases remained unmatched. CDR3 sequence: CASSRTGSSYNEQFF. CDR3 DNA: TGTGCCAGCAGCCGGACAGGTAGCTCCTACAATGAGCAGTTCTTC.

The chain is built from TRBV10-3 and TRBJ2-5; D uncertain. CDR1 and CDR2 (germline): ENHRY, SYGVKD. V was pared by 3 bases and J by 9 bases, with 14 bases between. The CDR3 consists of 13 residues. The CDR3 protein is CAISDGEPRAQYF. CDR3 DNA sequence: TGTGCCATCAGTGATGGGGAACCAAGGGCCCAGTACTTC.

The CDR3 sequence is CASSRKFVQGRGVVKSYTF. CDR3 sequence (DNA): TGCGCCAGCAGCCGAAAGTTTGTACAGGGCCGTGGCGTGGTGAAGAGCTACACCTTC. This chain joins TRBV23-1 and TRBJ1-2; D perhaps matches TRBD1 (6 bases). TRBV23-1 is identified as an open reading frame with a role that is uncertain. Trimming pared 6 bases from V and 9 bases from J, leaving 35 bases between. This CDR3 spans 19 amino acids.

The CDR3, as DNA: TGCGCCAGCAGCCAAGACCGGCGGTATACCTACAATGAGCAGTTCTTC. Amino acid sequence: CASSQDRRYTYNEQFF. The chain couples TRBV4-1 to TRBJ2-1; D gene uncertain. The germline gives CDR1 MGHRA, CDR2 YSYEKL. Trimming took 0 bases from V and 2 from J, leaving 11 bases between them. This CDR3 has 16 amino acids.

This clonotype has just one count. This chain joins TRBV15 and TRBJ2-7; possibly TRBD1 for D (5 bases). There are 13 residues in the CDR3. Germline CDR1 is LNHNV and CDR2 is YYDKDF (reference sequence). Trimming removed 0 bases from V and 3 bases from J, with 6 bases in between. CDR3 nucleotides: TGTGCCACCAGCAGAGACAGGGTCTACGAGCAGTACTTC. It is translated as CATSRDRVYEQYF.

This sequence joins TRBV14 and TRBJ1-6; D might be TRBD1 (5 bases). The CDR3 runs to 14 residues. CDR1 SGHDN and CDR2 FVKESK come from the germline V gene. V was shortened by 1 base and J by 9 bases, with 10 bases between the two germline ends. DNA of the CDR3: TGTGCCAGCAGCCAAGGAGGGGTTCCTTCACCCCTCCACTTT. Protein sequence: CASSQGGVPSPLHF.

The CDR3 sequence is CASSVVGSGRQETQYF. Written as DNA, the CDR3 is TGTGCCAGCAGCGTAGTCGGTAGCGGTCGCCAAGAGACCCAGTACTTC. J is TRBJ2-5 and V is TRBV9, with D possibly matching TRBD2 (6 bases). The CDR3 runs to 16 residues. With 0 bases removed from V and 1 base from J, the gap between germline ends came to 13 bases. CDR1 and CDR2 (germline): SGDLS, YYNGEE.

To note about this clonotype: The limits of the CDR3 on the DNA are not certain, so only TCRdb's listed CDR3 is given. This rearrangement joins TRBV20-1 to TRBJ2-2. The CDR3 has 9 residues if both end residues are counted. CDR1 and CDR2 (germline): DFQATT, SNEGSKA (reference sequence). CDR3 region: CKVSGSCFF.

The chain couples TRBV6-5 to TRBJ1-2; no definite D call. V was cut by 0 bases and J by 3 bases, with 5 bases left in between. The CDR3 totals 13 residues. Germline assignment: CDR1 MNHEY and CDR2 SVGAGI. This CDR3 is CASSYSLHYGYTF. The CDR3 DNA sequence: TGTGCCAGCAGTTACTCCCTGCACTATGGCTACACCTTC.

This chain uses TRBV20-1 with TRBJ2-2; D is perhaps TRBD2 (6 bases). The CDR3 length is 14 residues. V lost 6 bases and J lost 5, with 16 bases in between. Germline lookup yields CDR1 DFQATT and CDR2 SNEGSKA (reference sequence). Here the CDR3 reads CSAQSGTLTGELFF. CDR3 bases: TGCAGTGCCCAATCCGGGACTTTGACCGGGGAGCTGTTTTTT.

The V and J genes are TRBV9 and TRBJ2-6; D unclear. This CDR3 is built from 18 residues. Trimming shortened V by 3 bases and J by 4 bases, and 20 bases separated the two germline ends. Germline CDR1 SGDLS, CDR2 YYNGEE. The CDR3 is CASSASGLPGPGANVLTF. The DNA for the CDR3 is TGTGCCAGCAGCGCTTCGGGCCTACCAGGACCCGGGGCCAACGTCCTGACTTTC.

The chain employs TRBV9 and TRBJ2-7; 8 bases map to TRBD1. The length of the CDR3 is 14 residues. V dropped 1 base and J dropped 5; count of bases not matched to a gene: 5. CDR1 is SGDLS, CDR2 YYNGEE, per germline. CDR3 protein: CASSVRTGTNEQYF. The CDR3 bases are TGTGCCAGCAGCGTACGGACAGGGACCAACGAGCAGTACTTC.

V and J are TRBV12-3 or TRBV12-4 and TRBJ1-1, with a weak D call TRBD1 (6 bases). The CDR3 spans 15 residues. Trimming stripped 2 bases from V and 4 bases from J, with 14 bases between. This CDR3 reads CASSLPGAWGTEAFF. In DNA, the CDR3 is TGTGCCAGCAGTTTACCAGGGGCGTGGGGCACTGAAGCTTTCTTT.

This clonotype was counted once. The chain employs TRBV11-2 and TRBJ1-2; D may be TRBD1 (6 bases). CDR1 and CDR2 (germline): SGHAT, FQNNGV. V was clipped by 8 bases and J by 8 bases, with 15 bases between them. The length of the CDR3 is 12 residues. The CDR3 sequence: CASRGRGQGYTF. CDR3 coding DNA: TGTGCCAGCCGCGGTCGGGGACAAGGCTACACCTTC. Full variable domain (remainder filled in from reference TRBV11-2 and TRBJ1-2): EAGVAQSPRYKIIEKRQSVAFWCNPISGHATLYWYQQILGQGPKLLIQFQNNGVVDDSQLPKDRFSAERLKGVDSTLKIQPAKLEDSAVYLCASRGRGQGYTFGSGTRLTVV.

V usage is TRBV3-1 and J usage is TRBJ2-7; TRBD2 aligns across 14 bases. Trimming at V came to 1 base and at J to 6 bases, leaving 2 bases not matched to a gene. The germline CDR1 and CDR2 sequences are LGHDT and YNNKEL (reference sequence). This CDR3 is built from 15 residues. As DNA, the CDR3 is TGTGCCAGCAGCCAAGGACTAGCGGGGGGGCGCGAGCAGTACTTC. Residues: CASSQGLAGGREQYF.